Below are 14 T cell receptor beta chains sequenced from a single sample in a study of Ad26.COV2.S vaccination and SARS-CoV-2 variants. Treatment denoted: 15 to 20 received Ad26.COV2.S at low or high dose, single or two shots; a few received placebo; per-sample allocation not given. Specimen acquisition occurred on day 63 following the initial vaccine or placebo injection. This table comes from immunoSEQ multiplex PCR, and its TCRdb copy is limited to in-frame clones, with some not included. The data hold more than 400,000 clones, with approximately 92% observed a single time. The input for sequencing was peripheral blood, taken in a trial of Ad26.COV2.S vaccine versus placebo. The source is a person between 18 and 65 years old who received the Ad26.COV2.S COVID-19 vaccine or a placebo.

This sequence joins TRBV5-1 and TRBJ2-7; D is tentatively TRBD1 or TRBD2 (5 bases each). V was pared by 8 bases and J by 3 bases, with 18 bases between. Germline V gives CDR1 SGHRS, CDR2 YFSETQ. This CDR3 is built from 14 residues. CDR3 protein: CASGLWGTHYEQYF. The CDR3, as DNA: TGCGCCAGTGGTCTTTGGGGGACCCACTACGAGCAGTACTTC.

V usage is TRBV2 and J usage is TRBJ2-2; 9 bases fit TRBD1. Losses at the gene ends were 5 bases for V and 2 bases for J; bases not matched to a gene: 6. This CDR3 spans 16 amino acids. Germline CDR1 SNHLY, CDR2 FYNNEI. CDR3 coding DNA: TGTGCCAGCAGTATGGGGACAGGGTTTAACACCGGGGAGCTGTTTTTT. This translates into CASSMGTGFNTGELFF.

This clone was counted between two and nine times. Other DNA sequences within the sample encode an identical CDR3. This chain joins TRBV28 and TRBJ2-1; 8 bases fit TRBD2. J lost 2 bases, V lost 3 bases, and 6 bases had no gene match. The CDR3 runs 16 residues. Per germline, CDR1 MDHEN and CDR2 SYDVKM. CDR3 in DNA: TGTGCCAGCAGTTTGACGGGGGGGCGTCCCTACAATGAGCAGTTCTTC. Amino acids: CASSLTGGRPYNEQFF.

This chain links TRBV15 with TRBJ1-4, with D unresolved. Germline loops: CDR1 LNHNV, CDR2 YYDKDF (reference sequence). The CDR3 contains 11 residues. V gave up 1 base and J gave up 13 bases, with 7 bases separating them. CDR3 amino acids: CATSRGEVLFF. The CDR3 region has the DNA TGTGCCACCAGCAGAGGAGAGGTACTGTTTTTT.

The gene calls are TRBV6-6 and TRBJ1-6; no definite D call. Germline V gene data show CDR1 as MNHNY and CDR2 as SVGAGI (reference sequence). Trimming took off 6 bases at V and 7 bases at J, with 19 bases between the two ends. This CDR3 region has 16 residues. CDR3 in amino acids: CASRKGIREDNSPLHF. The DNA of the CDR3 is TGTGCCAGCAGAAAAGGGATCCGGGAAGACAATTCACCCCTCCACTTT.

The J gene is TRBJ1-2, the V gene TRBV27; D is possibly TRBD1 (5 bases). The CDR3 has 14 amino acids. Germline CDR1 MNHEY, CDR2 SMNVEV (reference sequence). The ends were cut back, 5 bases at V and 8 bases at J, with 18 bases in the middle. The CDR3 DNA is TGTGCCAGCAGTCCAACCAGGGTAAGGAAAGGCTACACCTTC. Its protein is CASSPTRVRKGYTF.

The genes are TRBV11-3 and TRBJ2-1; 9 positions agree with TRBD2. The CDR3 totals 16 residues. Germline CDR1 reads SGHNT; CDR2 reads YENEEA. V lost 4 bases and J lost 8; bases outside the gene matches: 12. CDR3 in DNA: TGTGCCAGCAGCTGTAGCGGGGGACCGCCGTGGGATGAGCAGTTCTTC. Translation: CASSCSGGPPWDEQFF. The full variable domain, with the rest looked up from reference TRBV11-3 and TRBJ2-1, is EAGVVQSPRYKIIEKKQPVAFWCNPISGHNTLYWYLQNLGQGPELLIRYENEEAVDDSQLPKDRFSAERLKGVDSTLKIQPAELGDSAVYLCASSCSGGPPWDEQFFGPGTRLTVL.

The chain employs TRBV7-6 and TRBJ2-7, with D unclear. This CDR3 has 14 amino acids. V lost 0 bases, J lost 1 base, and 7 bases lay in between. In germline, CDR1 is SGHVS, CDR2 FNYEAQ. Here the CDR3 reads CASSLAGRSYEQYF. CDR3 coding DNA: TGTGCCAGCAGCTTAGCGGGCAGATCCTACGAGCAGTACTTC.

The chain uses TRBV7-8 and TRBJ2-2; maybe TRBD1 (5 bases). Germline CDR1 is SGHVS and CDR2 is FQNEAQ. V was cut by 5 bases and J by 5 bases, with 18 bases left in between. There are 16 residues in the CDR3. The CDR3 nucleotides read TGTGCCAGCAGCCCCGGGTCAGGGTTTTCAACCGGGGAGCTGTTTTTT. It yields the protein CASSPGSGFSTGELFF.

The chain links TRBV23-1 to TRBJ2-2, with 9 bases identical to TRBD1. TRBV23-1 is treated as an ORF (open reading frame) with a function not yet certain. Trimming cost V 4 bases and J 3 bases; bases outside gene matches: 0. CDR3 length equals 14 residues. The CDR3 loop reads CASSRTGDTGELFF. DNA for the CDR3: TGCGCCAGCAGTCGGACAGGGGACACCGGGGAGCTGTTTTTT.

This rearrangement joins TRBV9 to TRBJ2-1; no clear D. The CDR3 extends over 14 amino acids. Germline assignment: CDR1 SGDLS and CDR2 YYNGEE. Trimming left V 0 bases short and J 9 bases short, with 13 bases between. CDR3 loop: CASSVVGFGVEQFF. The CDR3, as DNA: TGTGCCAGCAGCGTAGTGGGATTCGGCGTTGAGCAGTTCTTC.

This chain joins TRBV14 and TRBJ2-7; possibly TRBD1 for D (5 bases). Trimming pared 4 bases from V and 3 bases from J, leaving 22 bases between. Germline V gene data show CDR1 as SGHDN and CDR2 as FVKESK. The length of the CDR3 is 17 residues. The CDR3 here is CASSRKHQWGQFYEQYF. The CDR3 DNA reads as TGTGCCAGCAGCCGAAAGCATCAGTGGGGCCAGTTCTACGAGCAGTACTTC.

This chain links TRBV5-1 with TRBJ1-1, with 8 bases fitting TRBD1. Germline V gene sequence: CDR1 SGHRS, CDR2 YFSETQ. The CDR3 sequence is 16 residues long. Trimming took 5 bases from V and 1 from J; bases not matched to a gene: 10. The CDR3 nucleotides are TGCGCCAGCAGTGCAGGGGGCATAGAATGGAACACTGAAGCTTTCTTT. As protein: CASSAGGIEWNTEAFF.

The chain carries TRBV7-9 and TRBJ1-2; D unresolved. The length of the CDR3 is 13 residues. Germline CDR1 SEHNR, CDR2 FQNEAQ (reference sequence). V lost 1 base and J 4 bases, leaving 7 bases between the germline ends. In DNA, the CDR3 is TGTGCCAGCAGCTTAGGCCTCCTCTATGGCTACACCTTC. Amino acid sequence: CASSLGLLYGYTF. The full variable domain, rest sourced from reference TRBV7-9 and TRBJ1-2, is DTGVSQNPRHKITKRGQNVTFRCDPISEHNRLYWYRQTLGQGPEFLTYFQNEAQLEKSRLLSDRFSAERPKGSFSTLEIQRTEQGDSAMYLCASSLGLLYGYTFGSGTRLTVV.